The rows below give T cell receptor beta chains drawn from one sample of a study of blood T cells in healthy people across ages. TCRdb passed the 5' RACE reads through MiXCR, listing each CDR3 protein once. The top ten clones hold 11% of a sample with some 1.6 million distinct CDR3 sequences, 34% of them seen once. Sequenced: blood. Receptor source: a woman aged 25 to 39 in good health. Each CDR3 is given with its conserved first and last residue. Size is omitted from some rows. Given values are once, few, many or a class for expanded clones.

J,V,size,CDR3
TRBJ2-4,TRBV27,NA,CASSHYETTNIQYF
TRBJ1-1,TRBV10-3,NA,CAISQGQGPNTEAFF
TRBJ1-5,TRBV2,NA,CASSDHGQPQHF
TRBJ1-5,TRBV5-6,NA,CAGSLAQLSNQPQHF
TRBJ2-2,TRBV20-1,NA,CSARASGSSGELFF
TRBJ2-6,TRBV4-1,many,CASSQPTGTYNVLTF
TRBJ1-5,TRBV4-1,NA,CASSQAWGSSNQPQHF
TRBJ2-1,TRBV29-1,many,CSVEGLAGGISGSYNEQFF
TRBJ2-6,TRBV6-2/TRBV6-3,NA,CASTYRSSGANVLTF
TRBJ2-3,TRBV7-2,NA,CASSFTGGDTQYF
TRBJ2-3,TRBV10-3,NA,CATRGGPDTQYF
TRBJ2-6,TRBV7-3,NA,CASSPKTDSLISGTNVLTF
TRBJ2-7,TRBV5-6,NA,CASSSFDRESAEQYF
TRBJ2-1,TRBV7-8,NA,CASSLFRLALSDNEQFF
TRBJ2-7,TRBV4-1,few,CASRRDSVGEQYF
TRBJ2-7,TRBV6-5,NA,CASSYGLTAPSEQYF
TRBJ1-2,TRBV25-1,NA,CASSGEKYGYTF
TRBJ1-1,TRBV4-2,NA,CASSQDSGNTGAFF
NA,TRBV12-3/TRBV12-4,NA,CARSSNNGRETQYF
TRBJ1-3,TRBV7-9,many,CASSLRQGNTIYF
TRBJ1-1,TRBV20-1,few,CSARRDTPGTEAFF
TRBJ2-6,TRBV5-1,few,CASSSGSQLIGANVLTF